Shown below are 20 T cell receptor beta chains from a single sample sequenced in a study of T cells in Graves' hyperthyroidism and ophthalmopathy. The TCR beta CDR3 regions underwent amplification using RNA transcripts as the source. When the TCR CDR3 underwent first-round RT-PCR, the HTBI primer set was used. Via MiXCR, TCRdb re-called the multiplex PCR reads, giving one row per CDR3 protein. The data contain around 490,000 distinct CDR3 sequences, about 20% of them singletons. Material: blood. The receptors were gathered from a man in his forties with Graves' ophthalmopathy.

This clonotype was counted at least ten times. The chain combines TRBV28 with TRBJ2-5; D possibly matches TRBD1 or TRBD2 (7 bases each). The V and J ends lost 7 bases and 5 bases respectively, with 17 bases between them. This CDR3 is built from 14 residues. Germline values: CDR1 MDHEN, CDR2 SYDVKM. The CDR3 is CASTPGGARETQYF. The CDR3 nucleotides read TGTGCCAGCACCCCAGGGGGGGCGAGGGAGACCCAGTACTTC.

A remark on this clonotype: This may be a read error, as it is one base from a much larger clone. The rearrangement uses TRBV27 and TRBJ2-1; 9 nucleotides line up with TRBD2. The germline V gene has CDR1 MNHEY and CDR2 SMNVEV (reference sequence). Trimming took 5 bases from V and 5 from J; bases not matched to a gene: 4. The CDR3 is 14 amino acids. In DNA, the CDR3 is TGTGCCAGCAGTAGCGGGAGGCCCGACAATGAGCAGTTCTTC. Residues: CASSSGRPDNEQFF.

This clonotype was detected many times. The gene calls are TRBV5-1 and TRBJ2-1; 9 nucleotides agree with TRBD2. Trimming at V came to 6 bases and at J to 7 bases, leaving 11 bases not matched to a gene. From germline, CDR1 is SGHRS and CDR2 YFSETQ. There are 15 residues in the CDR3. CDR3 loop: CASTGVAGGKNEQFF. In DNA, the CDR3 is TGCGCCAGCACGGGGGTTGCGGGAGGGAAGAATGAGCAGTTCTTC.

The gene calls are TRBV20-1 and TRBJ2-7; 7 bases fit TRBD1. J lost 8 bases, V lost 3 bases, and 10 bases had no gene match. The CDR3 consists of 13 residues. Germline V gene lookup returns CDR1 DFQATT and CDR2 SNEGSKA (reference sequence). CDR3 bases: TGCAGTGCTAGTGTGGGGACAGATAAAAAGCAGTACTTC. Translated, it gives CSASVGTDKKQYF.

The CDR3 region has the DNA TGCAGTGCTAGAGACCGGAGGGAATCAAACACTGAAGCTTTCTTT. This codes for CSARDRRESNTEAFF. The J gene is TRBJ1-1, the V gene TRBV20-1; D unresolved. This CDR3 spans 15 amino acids. V lost 0 bases to trimming and J lost 2 bases, with 13 bases between them. Per germline, CDR1 DFQATT and CDR2 SNEGSKA (reference sequence).

This clonotype appeared a few times. The V call is TRBV4-3, the J call TRBJ2-3; D not certain. V shed 1 base and J shed 1 base, with 12 bases lying between them. CDR1 is LGHNA and CDR2 is YSLEER in the germline V gene. There are 16 residues in the CDR3. Here the CDR3 reads CASSQAVWDGTDTQYF. The CDR3 nucleotides read TGCGCCAGCAGCCAAGCGGTCTGGGATGGCACAGATACGCAGTATTTT.

This clonotype was seen once. The rearrangement uses TRBV9 and TRBJ2-2, with D hard to call. CDR1 is SGDLS and CDR2 is YYNGEE in the germline V gene. The CDR3 totals 15 residues. Trimming took off 4 bases at V and 3 bases at J, with 13 bases between the two ends. The CDR3 DNA follows: TGTGCCAGCAGCTTCCGAGCCGCTCACACCGGGGAGCTGTTTTTT. Its protein is CASSFRAAHTGELFF.

This clonotype showed up many times. V and J are TRBV28 and TRBJ1-1; D uncertain. The CDR3 runs to 14 residues. V lost 3 bases, J lost 1 base, and 9 bases lay in between. Per the germline V gene, CDR1 is MDHEN and CDR2 is SYDVKM. The CDR3 DNA is TGTGCCAGCAGTTTGGTCACAAAGAACACTGAAGCTTTCTTT. Translating gives CASSLVTKNTEAFF.

The chain has TRBV27 and TRBJ2-7, with D tentatively TRBD1 or TRBD2 (6 bases each). This CDR3 contains 14 residues. Trimming pared 1 base from V and 2 bases from J, leaving 9 bases between. Per the germline V gene, CDR1 is MNHEY and CDR2 is SMNVEV (reference sequence). The DNA of the CDR3 is TGTGCCAGCAGTTTATTTAGGGGGGCCTACGAGCAGTACTTC. Its protein is CASSLFRGAYEQYF.

This clonotype has at least ten counts. This rearrangement joins TRBV2 to TRBJ1-5; 8 nucleotides align to TRBD1. The CDR3 runs 14 residues. Germline-derived CDR1 and CDR2 are SNHLY and FYNNEI. V lost 3 bases to trimming and J lost 6 bases; unmatched junction nucleotides: 4. The CDR3 DNA follows: TGTGCCAGCAGTGACGGGACAGGAGGTCAGCCCCAGCATTTT. It encodes CASSDGTGGQPQHF.

CDR3 in amino acids: CSARDSAPYEQYF. The CDR3 DNA reads TGCAGTGCTAGAGATTCCGCCCCCTACGAGCAGTACTTC. The chain has TRBV20-1 and TRBJ2-7, with unresolved D. The V end was cut by 0 bases, the J end by 2 bases, with 8 bases between. This CDR3 is built from 13 residues. Germline V lookup: CDR1 DFQATT, CDR2 SNEGSKA (reference sequence).

There are many counts of this clonotype. The gene calls are TRBV6-1 and TRBJ2-7, with a weak D call TRBD1 (7 bases). This CDR3 is built from 15 residues. V was cut by 5 bases and J by 6 bases, with 20 bases left in between. The germline V gene has CDR1 MNHNS and CDR2 SASEGT. The CDR3 here is CASSQGGFGLSEQYF. The CDR3 nucleotides read TGTGCCAGCAGTCAGGGGGGCTTCGGGTTGTCCGAGCAGTACTTC.

This clonotype was observed a few times. V and J are TRBV7-2 and TRBJ2-3; no clear D gene. V lost 2 bases to trimming and J lost 4 bases, with 7 bases between them. The CDR3 sequence is 13 residues long. Per the germline V gene, CDR1 is SGHTA and CDR2 is FQGNSA. The CDR3 loop reads CASSLQPADTQYF. The CDR3 region has the DNA TGTGCCAGCAGCTTACAGCCGGCAGATACGCAGTATTTT.

This clonotype was observed many times. The genes are TRBV2 and TRBJ2-1; 10 nucleotides match TRBD2. The length of the CDR3 is 14 residues. Germline values: CDR1 SNHLY, CDR2 FYNNEI. The junction had 13 bases not matched to a gene; V was cut back by 10 bases and J by 10 bases. In DNA form, the CDR3 reads TGTGCCACCCAATCGGAGCGGGGGGGGAGGGAGCAGTTCTTC. Protein product: CATQSERGGREQFF.

Ten or more counts support this clonotype. This chain joins TRBV6-1 and TRBJ1-2, with 8 bases lining up with TRBD1. Germline V gene data show CDR1 as MNHNS and CDR2 as SASEGT. J lost 7 bases, V lost 3 bases, and 13 bases had no gene match. CDR3 length: 16 amino acids. The CDR3 bases are TGTGCCAGCAGTGAGAGCCAGACGGACAGGGTTTCTGGCTACACCTTC. It encodes CASSESQTDRVSGYTF.

At least ten counts were recorded for this clonotype. The gene calls are TRBV15 and TRBJ2-2; 10 bases fit TRBD2. CDR3 length: 17 amino acids. Trimming took 0 bases from V and 5 from J; bases not matched to a gene: 6. Germline V CDR1 and CDR2: LNHNV, YYDKDF (reference sequence). CDR3: CATSRDRSGRGTGELFF. DNA of the CDR3: TGTGCCACCAGCAGAGATAGGAGCGGGAGGGGAACCGGGGAGCTGTTTTTT.

This clonotype was detected many times. J is TRBJ2-5 and V is TRBV11-2; 11 positions match TRBD2. The CDR3 has 15 amino acids. Germline V lookup: CDR1 SGHAT, CDR2 FQNNGV. Trimming took 5 bases from V and 5 from J; bases not matched to a gene: 7. The CDR3 here is CASSVSGRAGETQYF. The CDR3 DNA follows: TGTGCCAGCAGCGTTAGCGGGAGGGCCGGTGAGACCCAGTACTTC. The full variable domain, completed using reference TRBV11-2 and TRBJ2-5, is EAGVAQSPRYKIIEKRQSVAFWCNPISGHATLYWYQQILGQGPKLLIQFQNNGVVDDSQLPKDRFSAERLKGVDSTLKIQPAKLEDSAVYLCASSVSGRAGETQYFGPGTRLLVL.

The chain has TRBV12-3 or TRBV12-4 and TRBJ1-5; the D is unclear. Trimming stripped 2 bases from V and 2 bases from J, with 7 bases between. The CDR3 spans 14 residues. In DNA form, the CDR3 reads TGTGCCAGCAGTTTATTAGTAGGCAATCAGCCCCAGCATTTT. Encoded protein: CASSLLVGNQPQHF.

This clonotype was seen only a few times. The chain employs TRBV7-3 and TRBJ2-1, with D possibly TRBD2 on 6 matching bases. Deletions cut 10 bases from V and 10 bases from J, with 20 bases between. The CDR3 totals 13 residues. Germline CDR1 and CDR2: SGHTA and FQGTGA. CDR3 coding DNA: TGTGCCACCGGGACCGCTCGGGGAGGAGAGCAGTTCTTC. This encodes CATGTARGGEQFF. Drawing the rest from reference TRBV7-3 and TRBJ2-1, the complete variable domain is GAGVSQTPSNKVTEKGKYVELRCDPISGHTALYWYRQSLGQGPEFLIYFQGTGAADDSGLPNDRFFAVRPEGSVSTLKIQRTERGDSAVYLCATGTARGGEQFFGPGTRLTVL.

This clonotype appeared a few times. This chain joins TRBV6-1 and TRBJ1-4; TRBD1 matches 11 bases. The length of the CDR3 is 13 residues. Germline CDR1 MNHNS, CDR2 SASEGT. Germline trimming cut 10 bases from V and 7 bases from J; bases unmatched to any gene: 5. CDR3 in DNA: TGTGCCACCTGGACAGGGGGCCTTGAAAAACTGTTTTTT. Its protein product is CATWTGGLEKLFF.